Below, 18 T cell receptor beta chains from the same sample are listed, as sequenced in a study of beta chain features in type 1 diabetes. Study conclusions and caveats: TCRB CDR3s from Type 1 diabetes patients were moderately but significantly shorter in all four CD4+ subsets.

No antigen has been assigned to these receptors. Every bit of the isolated RNA underwent reverse transcription, so sequencing read expressed TCRB transcripts. Sequencing used immunoSEQ multiplex PCR; TCRdb keeps in-frame clones, though not all of them. The table records a few hundred thousand clones, 16% of them present only once. Input material: naive CD4+ T cells from blood. The source is a man between 25 and 39 years old with type 1 diabetes.

In this sample, this clone turned up once. The chain couples TRBV23-1 to TRBJ2-1; the D is unclear. TRBV23-1 is an ORF, with its function uncertain. CDR3 length equals 12 residues. V lost 7 bases to trimming and J lost 3 bases, with 7 bases between them. CDR3 nucleotides: TGCGCCAGCAAAGGCAGCTACAATGAGCAGTTCTTC. Translated: CASKGSYNEQFF.

This clone was picked up a small number of times. The chain combines TRBV9 with TRBJ1-2; 10 bases align to TRBD1. Germline CDR1 SGDLS, CDR2 YYNGEE. V lost 3 bases to trimming and J lost 5 bases; unmatched junction nucleotides: 4. The CDR3 totals 14 residues. CDR3 in DNA: TGTGCCAGCAGCGCCTCGGACAGGGGGTATGGCTACACCTTC. Translating it yields CASSASDRGYGYTF. Complete variable domain (other parts from reference TRBV9 and TRBJ1-2): DSGVTQTPKHLITATGQRVTLRCSPRSGDLSVYWYQQSLDQGLQFLIQYYNGEERAKGNILERFSAQQFPDLHSELNLSSLELGDSALYFCASSASDRGYGYTFGSGTRLTVV.

The CDR3 here is CASSPTHGAGNEQYF. In DNA form, the CDR3 reads TGTGCCAGCTCACCTACCCACGGGGCGGGCAACGAGCAGTACTTC. The chain couples TRBV18 to TRBJ2-7; the D call may be TRBD1 or TRBD2 (5 bases each). Germline lookup yields CDR1 KGHSH and CDR2 LQKENI. Trimming shortened V by 3 bases and J by 5 bases, and 17 bases separated the two germline ends. The CDR3 has 15 residues.

This clone was seen more than once but under ten times. The gene calls are TRBV4-3 and TRBJ2-7; D is possibly TRBD1 or TRBD2 (6 bases each). This CDR3 contains 16 residues. The V and J ends lost 0 bases and 4 bases respectively, with 16 bases between them. In germline, CDR1 is LGHNA, CDR2 YSLEER. In DNA form, the CDR3 reads TGCGCCAGCAGCCAAGATATGGGGGGCCCTTTGTACGAGCAGTACTTC. Its protein is CASSQDMGGPLYEQYF.

This chain connects TRBV29-1 to TRBJ2-1; no clear D gene. With 3 bases removed from V and 1 base from J, the gap between germline ends came to 13 bases. The germline CDR1 and CDR2 sequences are SQVTM and ANQGSEA. The CDR3 is 15 residues long. DNA for the CDR3: TGCAGCGTTGATGCCCTAAGACGATCCTACAATGAGCAGTTCTTC. Translation gives CSVDALRRSYNEQFF.

This chain links TRBV4-3 with TRBJ2-1; the match to TRBD1 covers 8 bases. V trimming: 1 base; J trimming: 2 bases; junction bases outside the gene matches: 1. The CDR3 loop spans 15 amino acids. Germline V gene lookup returns CDR1 LGHNA and CDR2 YSLEER. The CDR3 DNA reads as TGCGCCAGCAGCCAAGCGGGACAGGCCTACAATGAGCAGTTCTTC. Protein sequence: CASSQAGQAYNEQFF.

This clone was seen only a few times. The V and J genes are TRBV30 and TRBJ2-7; the match to TRBD1 covers 9 bases. V was clipped by 5 bases and J by 2 bases; unmatched bases: 4. This CDR3 has 13 amino acids. The germline CDR1 and CDR2 sequences are GTSNPN and SVGIG (reference sequence). CDR3 nucleotides: TGTGCCTGGGCGAGGGACAGGGCCTACGAGCAGTACTTC. Translation: CAWARDRAYEQYF.

This CDR3 reads CASRGTGGADTQYF. The DNA of the CDR3 is TGTGCCTCCCGGGGGACGGGAGGTGCAGATACGCAGTATTTT. The genes are TRBV9 and TRBJ2-3, with 7 bases matching TRBD2. The J segment lost 4 bases and the V segment lost 10 bases, leaving 12 bases of the junction unmatched. In germline, CDR1 is SGDLS, CDR2 YYNGEE. The CDR3 is 14 residues long. Based on the CDR3 plus reference TRBV9 and TRBJ2-3, the full variable domain is DSGVTQTPKHLITATGQRVTLRCSPRSGDLSVYWYQQSLDQGLQFLIQYYNGEERAKGNILERFSAQQFPDLHSELNLSSLELGDSALYFCASRGTGGADTQYFGPGTRLTVL.

V is TRBV9 and J is TRBJ2-1; 10 bases are a match to TRBD1. Germline V gene sequence: CDR1 SGDLS, CDR2 YYNGEE. J was trimmed by 7 bases and V by 2 bases; bases with no gene match: 3. CDR3 length equals 14 residues. The CDR3 is CASSVRTGGNEQFF. The CDR3 region has the DNA TGTGCCAGCAGCGTCCGGACAGGGGGTAATGAGCAGTTCTTC.

The chain joins TRBV30 to TRBJ1-3, with no clear D. The CDR3 length is 12 residues. V lost 3 bases and J lost 5, with 8 bases in between. CDR1 and CDR2 (germline): GTSNPN, SVGIG (reference sequence). The CDR3 DNA is TGTGCCTGGAGCGGACTCCGAAACACCATATATTTT. It yields the protein CAWSGLRNTIYF. The variable domain in full, with the rest retrieved from reference TRBV30 and TRBJ1-3, is SQTIHQWPATLVQPVGSPLSLECTVEGTSNPNLYWYRQAAGRGLQLLFYSVGIGQISSEVPQNLSASRPQDRQFILSSKKLLLSDSGFYLCAWSGLRNTIYFGEGSWLTVV.

This clone has more than one count but fewer than ten. The gene calls are TRBV6-5 and TRBJ2-4; tentatively, D is TRBD1 or TRBD2 (5 bases each). Trimming removed 5 bases at V and 7 bases at J, with 15 bases between. CDR1 and CDR2 (germline): MNHEY, SVGAGI. This CDR3 is 14 amino acids long. Here the CDR3 DNA reads TGTGCCAGCAGTCCACTCGGGGCGAGGAACATTCAGTACTTC. Amino acid sequence: CASSPLGARNIQYF.

This clone was observed at least ten times. The chain couples TRBV30 to TRBJ2-1, with 9 bases lining up with TRBD1. Germline V gene data show CDR1 as GTSNPN and CDR2 as SVGIG (reference sequence). The CDR3 runs 14 residues. V was clipped by 5 bases and J by 5 bases; unmatched bases: 7. DNA for the CDR3: TGTGCCTGGGTCCGCCGGGACAGGGACAATGAGCAGTTCTTC. Translated, it gives CAWVRRDRDNEQFF.

This clone has just a few counts. CDR3 bases: TGTGCCAGCAGAGTTGCCCCAGGGGTCACAGATACGCAGTATTTT. This gives the protein CASRVAPGVTDTQYF. The chain carries TRBV2 and TRBJ2-3; D possibly corresponds to TRBD1 (6 bases). Between the trimmed V and J ends, which lost 6 bases and 2 bases, there was a span of 15 bases. Germline values: CDR1 SNHLY, CDR2 FYNNEI. CDR3 size: 15 residues.

This clone was seen just once. DNA for the CDR3: TGTGCCAGCAGTTTGACAGGCCCAGAGACCCAGTACTTC. Translated: CASSLTGPETQYF. The genes are TRBV28 and TRBJ2-5; TRBD1 is a possible D gene (6 bases). Trimming stripped 3 bases from V and 4 bases from J, with 9 bases between. Germline V gene lookup returns CDR1 MDHEN and CDR2 SYDVKM. The CDR3 runs to 13 residues.

The DNA for the CDR3 is TGTGCCAGCAGCATCCTAGCGGGAGATCAGACCCAGTACTTC. Translated, it gives CASSILAGDQTQYF. The V gene is TRBV7-2, the J gene TRBJ2-5; the match to TRBD2 covers 10 bases. The V gene's germline CDR1 is SGHTA and CDR2 FQGNSA. The J segment lost 6 bases and the V segment lost 5 bases, leaving 6 bases of the junction unmatched. The CDR3 has 14 residues. The whole variable domain, remainder taken from reference TRBV7-2 and TRBJ2-5, is GAGVSQSPSNKVTEKGKDVELRCDPISGHTALYWYRQSLGQGLEFLIYFQGNSAPDKSGLPSDRFSAERTGGSVSTLTIQRTQQEDSAVYLCASSILAGDQTQYFGPGTRLLVL.

V usage is TRBV7-2 and J usage is TRBJ1-5; D not certain. Germline V gene data show CDR1 as SGHTA and CDR2 as FQGNSA. There are 13 residues in the CDR3. With 3 bases removed from V and 5 bases from J, the gap between germline ends came to 8 bases. CDR3 loop: CASSFISDQPQHF. DNA for the CDR3: TGTGCCAGCAGCTTTATCTCTGATCAGCCCCAGCATTTT.

This clone was seen a handful of times. J is TRBJ2-1 and V is TRBV7-2; the D call may be TRBD1 or TRBD2 (6 bases each). Germline CDR1 reads SGHTA; CDR2 reads FQGNSA. The V end was cut by 0 bases, the J end by 7 bases, with 13 bases between. The CDR3 runs 15 residues. CDR3 amino acids: CASSLARQGRNEQFF. The DNA of the CDR3 is TGTGCCAGCAGCTTAGCTCGGCAGGGGAGGAATGAGCAGTTCTTC.

The J gene is TRBJ2-6, the V gene TRBV11-2; 7 bases match TRBD1. Germline V gives CDR1 SGHAT, CDR2 FQNNGV. This CDR3 region has 14 residues. V lost 5 bases, J lost 3 bases, and 1 base stayed unmatched. The CDR3 region is CASSQGVGANVLTF. CDR3 nucleotides: TGTGCCAGCAGCCAGGGGGTTGGGGCCAACGTCCTGACTTTC.